A single sample gave rise to the 12 T cell receptor beta chains below, sequenced in a study of CD8+ T cells in alopecia areata. cDNA serving as the sequencing template came from extracted, reverse transcribed RNA. Assay used: immunoSEQ multiplex PCR; TCRdb lists only in-frame clones, some missing. The repertoire includes approximately 180,000 clones, roughly 60% of them detected once, and 1% sits in the top ten. Treatment denoted: oral pan-JAK inhibitor, 5-10 mg twice daily. Sequenced material: CD4+ T cells sorted from blood, taken at week 24, from a patient treated with tofacitinib. Receptor source: a human donor with alopecia areata.

This clone has a handful of counts. The chain carries TRBV25-1 and TRBJ1-1; TRBD1 is a possible D gene (6 bases). CDR1 and CDR2 (germline): MGHDK, SYGVNS. The V end was cut by 3 bases, the J end by 4 bases, with 15 bases between. The CDR3 contains 15 residues. The CDR3 nucleotides are TGTGCCAGCAGTGACAAAAACAGGGTAGGCACTGAAGCTTTCTTT. Translated, it gives CASSDKNRVGTEAFF.

The table lists this clone with a few counts. The V gene is TRBV7-2, the J gene TRBJ1-5; the match to TRBD1 covers 7 bases. V was clipped by 3 bases and J by 2 bases; unmatched bases: 1. Germline assignment: CDR1 SGHTA and CDR2 FQGNSA. This CDR3 has 14 amino acids. CDR3 nucleotide sequence: TGTGCCAGCAGCTTGGGGACAGGCAATCAGCCCCAGCATTTT. It translates to CASSLGTGNQPQHF.

V gene TRBV27 combines with J gene TRBJ1-1; D is perhaps TRBD1 (5 bases). The germline CDR1 and CDR2 sequences are MNHEY and SMNVEV (reference sequence). CDR3 size: 14 residues. Deletions cut 11 bases from V and 3 bases from J, with 19 bases between. Written as DNA, the CDR3 is TGTGCCGTTCACCCCTGGGCGACAGACACTGAAGCTTTCTTT. Translating gives CAVHPWATDTEAFF.

This clone has only a few counts. The CDR3 DNA follows: TGCAGCGTTGTAGAGGGGGCTCTCGGGGAGCAGTTCTTC. Translating it yields CSVVEGALGEQFF. V gene TRBV29-1 combines with J gene TRBJ2-1; 7 positions match TRBD1. CDR1 is SQVTM, CDR2 ANQGSEA, per germline. The CDR3 is made up of 13 amino acids. Unmatched junction bases numbered 10, after V lost 4 bases and J lost 10 bases.

The J gene is TRBJ2-7, the V gene TRBV30, with D possibly being TRBD2 (6 bases). The germline CDR1 and CDR2 sequences are GTSNPN and SVGIG (reference sequence). The CDR3 is made up of 15 amino acids. V shed 4 bases and J shed 2 bases, with 18 bases lying between them. CDR3 loop: CAWTPSGLTAYEQYF. Here the CDR3 DNA reads TGTGCCTGGACTCCATCGGGACTTACCGCCTACGAGCAGTACTTC.

This chain joins TRBV29-1 and TRBJ2-4; D remains ambiguous. Germline CDR1 and CDR2: SQVTM and ANQGSEA. Trimming pared 4 bases from V and 1 base from J, leaving 8 bases between. The CDR3 has 13 amino acids. This chain's CDR3 is CSVALRAKNIQYF. The DNA of the CDR3 is TGCAGCGTTGCCCTGAGGGCCAAAAACATTCAGTACTTC.

The chain combines TRBV29-1 with TRBJ1-2; D is possibly TRBD1 (6 bases). Trimming removed 6 bases at V and 1 base at J, with 15 bases between. From germline, CDR1 is SQVTM and CDR2 ANQGSEA. The CDR3 contains 14 residues. Here the CDR3 DNA reads TGCAGCGTCGGGGGGAGGACAGATAACTATGGCTACACCTTC. This codes for CSVGGRTDNYGYTF.

This chain joins TRBV11-2 and TRBJ1-2, with D possibly TRBD1 on 5 matching bases. Germline values: CDR1 SGHAT, CDR2 FQNNGV. CDR3 length equals 14 residues. The V end was cut by 5 bases, the J end by 8 bases, with 18 bases between. Here the CDR3 reads CASSPPQGGVGYTF. CDR3 sequence (DNA): TGTGCCAGCAGCCCCCCTCAGGGAGGGGTAGGCTACACCTTC. Based on the CDR3 plus reference TRBV11-2 and TRBJ1-2, the full variable domain is EAGVAQSPRYKIIEKRQSVAFWCNPISGHATLYWYQQILGQGPKLLIQFQNNGVVDDSQLPKDRFSAERLKGVDSTLKIQPAKLEDSAVYLCASSPPQGGVGYTFGSGTRLTVV.

This clone has a handful of counts. V is TRBV30 and J is TRBJ1-6; 8 nucleotides match TRBD1. Germline lookup yields CDR1 GTSNPN and CDR2 SVGIG (reference sequence). This CDR3 is built from 12 residues. After removal of 3 bases from V and 10 bases from J, the junction contained 2 bases not matched to a gene. The CDR3 protein is CAWRTGASPLHF. The CDR3 DNA sequence: TGTGCCTGGAGGACAGGGGCCTCACCCCTCCACTTT. The variable domain in full, completed from reference TRBV30 and TRBJ1-6, reads SQTIHQWPATLVQPVGSPLSLECTVEGTSNPNLYWYRQAAGRGLQLLFYSVGIGQISSEVPQNLSASRPQDRQFILSSKKLLLSDSGFYLCAWRTGASPLHFGNGTRLTVT.

The V call is TRBV19, the J call TRBJ1-2; D not certain. Trimming took 3 bases from V and 2 from J, leaving 10 bases between them. The germline V gene encodes CDR1 LNHDA and CDR2 SQIVND (reference sequence). The CDR3 runs 14 residues. The CDR3, as DNA: TGTGCCAGTAGTATGGGCCAGGTAAACTATGGCTACACCTTC. Residues: CASSMGQVNYGYTF.

This clone occurred many times. The rearrangement uses TRBV6-1 and TRBJ2-1; D is undetermined. The CDR3 contains 17 residues. V lost 3 bases and J 6 bases, leaving 21 bases between the germline ends. Germline CDR1 is MNHNS and CDR2 is SASEGT. CDR3 loop: CASSDVWTGQQSNEQFF. The CDR3 coding sequence is TGTGCCAGCAGTGACGTGTGGACGGGTCAACAATCCAATGAGCAGTTCTTC.

The table lists this clone with a few counts. The genes are TRBV29-1 and TRBJ2-4; possibly TRBD1 for D (5 bases). The germline CDR1 and CDR2 sequences are SQVTM and ANQGSEA. Between the trimmed V and J ends, which lost 3 bases and 2 bases, there was a span of 8 bases. This CDR3 spans 13 amino acids. CDR3 region: CSVEGQSKNIQYF. CDR3 nucleotide sequence: TGCAGCGTTGAGGGGCAATCCAAAAACATTCAGTACTTC.